This T cell receptor beta chain was recovered during a study of cytomegalovirus exposure and HLA in healthy donors. Study-level results: Researchers counted around 180 TCR beta chains as cytomegalovirus-associated. Reports credit the classifier with highly specific, highly sensitive diagnosis of cytomegalovirus status.

The CDR3 has 17 residues. Germline V CDR1 and CDR2: SGHDT, YYEEEE. Trimming at V came to 5 bases and at J to 0 bases, leaving 9 bases not matched to a gene. On this clone: What it binds is unknown.

Generated by immunoSEQ multiplex PCR, the TCRdb table keeps only in-frame clones and is missing some. Of 100,000 to 150,000 clones in the sample, about 82% were seen once. The chain couples TRBV5-6 to TRBJ1-3; 9 nucleotides match TRBD1. The sequence was collected from a man between 18 and 29 years old in good health and CMV-seronegative. Sequencing was done on a sample of PBMCs. CDR3 sequence (DNA): TGTGCCAGCAGTCTGGGGGACAGGGAAAGCTCTGGAAACACCATATATTTT. It codes for CASSLGDRESSGNTIYF.